This T cell receptor (beta chain) derives from a study of cytomegalovirus exposure and HLA in healthy donors. The V end was cut by 1 base, the J end by 3 bases, with 13 bases between. CDR1 is SEHNR and CDR2 is FQNEAQ in the germline V gene (reference sequence). The CDR3 spans 16 residues. Details on this clone: Its antigen remains unknown.

Overall study results and limits: An Asian-associated ancestry cluster reportedly showed fewer N-insertions than the roughly 670-donor mean in a later analysis. Analyzed later, association rates of TCRs varied across HLA loci, with DRB1 most and HLA-C fewest. 164 TCR beta chains were listed as cytomegalovirus-associated.

Primers: 60 Vbeta forward and 13 Jbeta reverse. Produced via immunoSEQ multiplex PCR; TCRdb's table is partial and in-frame only. Of 120,000 to 150,000 clones in the sample, approximately 80% were seen once. This clonotype was obtained from a male donor in good health and CMV-seropositive. The sequenced sample was PBMCs. This chain joins TRBV7-9 and TRBJ1-5; D is perhaps TRBD1 (5 bases). The CDR3 nucleotides read TGTGCCAGCAGCTTAGGAGTGGCGGGGCCCAATCAGCCCCAGCATTTT. It specifies CASSLGVAGPNQPQHF.